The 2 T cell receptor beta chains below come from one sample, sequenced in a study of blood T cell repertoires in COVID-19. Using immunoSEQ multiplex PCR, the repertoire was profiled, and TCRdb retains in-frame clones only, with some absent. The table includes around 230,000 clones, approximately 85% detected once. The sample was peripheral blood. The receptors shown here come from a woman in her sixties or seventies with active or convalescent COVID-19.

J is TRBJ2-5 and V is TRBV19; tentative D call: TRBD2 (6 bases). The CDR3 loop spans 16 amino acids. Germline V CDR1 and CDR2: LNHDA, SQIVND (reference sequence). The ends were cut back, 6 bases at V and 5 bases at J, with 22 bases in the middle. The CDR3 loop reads CASSPGRAPAGETQYF. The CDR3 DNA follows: TGTGCCAGTAGCCCGGGGCGGGCTCCTGCGGGGGAGACCCAGTACTTC.

Written as DNA, the CDR3 is TGTGCCAGCAGCTTAGCGGGACTAGCGGGGGGGTCCTGGACAGATACGCAGTATTTT. Translation gives CASSLAGLAGGSWTDTQYF. This chain uses TRBV7-2 with TRBJ2-3, with TRBD2 matching over 16 bases. Germline lookup yields CDR1 SGHTA and CDR2 FQGNSA. Losses at the gene ends were 0 bases for V and 3 bases for J; bases not matched to a gene: 6. The CDR3 is made up of 19 amino acids.